Shown below are 12 T cell receptor beta chains from a single sample sequenced in a study of CD8 T cells in ankylosing spondylitis. Regarding the study as a whole: One TCR beta motif, made up of eight highly homologous variants, appeared characteristic of ankylosing spondylitis blood.

TCRdb called the 5' RACE reads again in MiXCR, with one record for every CDR3 protein. The sample carries 500,000 to 650,000 distinct CDR3 sequences, under 5.5% recorded once. No antigen is known for these receptors. The specimen was blood, either unsorted or a sorted T cell fraction (not recorded which). The receptors were gathered from a male donor with ankylosing spondylitis.

This clonotype occurred many times. This sequence joins TRBV4-1 and TRBJ2-7, with D hard to call. The CDR3 has 13 amino acids. Germline values: CDR1 MGHRA, CDR2 YSYEKL. V lost 3 bases and J lost 7, with 13 bases in between. CDR3 loop: CASSQIGVWEQYF. The CDR3 coding sequence is TGCGCCAGCAGCCAGATCGGCGTGTGGGAGCAGTACTTC.

This clonotype was observed a handful of times. The chain uses TRBV4-1 and TRBJ2-1; D might be TRBD2 (5 bases). Trimming pared 2 bases from V and 1 base from J, leaving 12 bases between. Per germline, CDR1 MGHRA and CDR2 YSYEKL. The CDR3 is 16 amino acids. The CDR3 nucleotides read TGCGCCAGCAGCCAAAAGACCGGAGGATCCTACAATGAGCAGTTCTTC. Translation: CASSQKTGGSYNEQFF.

At least ten counts were recorded for this clonotype. The chain employs TRBV7-2 and TRBJ1-1; TRBD1 aligns across 8 bases. CDR1 and CDR2 (germline): SGHTA, FQGNSA. CDR3 size: 14 residues. With V trimmed by 0 bases and J by 10 bases, 7 bases remained unmatched. CDR3 coding DNA: TGTGCCAGCAGCTTAGCTAGTGGGACAGGAGTAGCTTTCTTT. This encodes CASSLASGTGVAFF.

This rearrangement joins TRBV20-1 to TRBJ1-6; D possibly corresponds to TRBD1 (5 bases). V dropped 8 bases and J dropped 4 bases, with 24 bases sitting between them. The CDR3 has 17 amino acids. Germline V CDR1 and CDR2: DFQATT, SNEGSKA (reference sequence). The CDR3 loop reads CSPSLGVGGIYNSPLHF. CDR3 nucleotide sequence: TGCAGTCCCTCATTGGGGGTCGGGGGAATTTATAATTCACCCCTCCACTTT.

This clonotype was observed many times. The rearrangement uses TRBV7-9 and TRBJ1-1; D is ambiguous. Germline V gene lookup returns CDR1 SEHNR and CDR2 FQNEAQ (reference sequence). This CDR3 is built from 13 residues. V lost 7 bases to trimming and J lost 2 bases, with 11 bases between them. The CDR3: CASKIGVNTEAFF. Written as DNA, the CDR3 is TGTGCCAGCAAGATCGGCGTTAACACTGAAGCTTTCTTT.

This clonotype was observed many times. V usage is TRBV20-1 and J usage is TRBJ2-5; 9 bases line up with TRBD2. The germline CDR1 and CDR2 sequences are DFQATT and SNEGSKA (reference sequence). The CDR3 loop spans 16 amino acids. The trim removed 3 bases at V and 1 base at J, leaving 9 bases unmatched. DNA of the CDR3: TGCAGTGCTAGCCCGACCGAGCGGGAGGTCCAAGAGACCCAGTACTTC. This translates into CSASPTEREVQETQYF.

This clonotype was counted many times. The rearrangement uses TRBV12-3 or TRBV12-4 and TRBJ1-3; D possibly corresponds to TRBD1 (6 bases). Trimming removed 8 bases from V and 10 bases from J, with 18 bases in between. This CDR3 is 13 amino acids long. Written as DNA, the CDR3 is TGTGCCAGCTCCCAGGGGTTTCCTGGAACCATATATTTT. Translation: CASSQGFPGTIYF.

This clonotype was seen many times. J is TRBJ2-1 and V is TRBV4-2; 12 bases agree with TRBD2. Germline CDR1 and CDR2: LGHNA and YNFKEQ. J lost 5 bases, V lost 5 bases, and 4 bases had no gene match. This CDR3 contains 15 residues. The CDR3 DNA sequence: TGTGCCAGCAGCTACCGACTAGCGGGAGACAATGAGCAGTTCTTC. Its translation: CASSYRLAGDNEQFF.

The sample holds many counts of this clonotype. The chain recombines TRBV4-1 with TRBJ1-5; D unresolved. The CDR3 has 14 residues. V shed 4 bases and J shed 5 bases, with 12 bases lying between them. Germline V gives CDR1 MGHRA, CDR2 YSYEKL. The DNA for the CDR3 is TGCGCCAGCAGCCTCACCGTGGTCGATCAGCCCCAGCATTTT. As protein: CASSLTVVDQPQHF.

This clonotype was seen at least ten times. This chain joins TRBV7-3 and TRBJ2-7; 8 nucleotides match TRBD1. Per germline, CDR1 SGHTA and CDR2 FQGTGA. The J segment lost 6 bases and the V segment lost 5 bases, leaving 6 bases of the junction unmatched. This CDR3 comprises 13 residues. CDR3 DNA: TGTGCCAGCAGCCCGACAGGGGTCGGCGAGCAGTACTTC. Protein: CASSPTGVGEQYF.

This clonotype turned up a few times. The chain joins TRBV2 to TRBJ2-7; no clear D. The length of the CDR3 is 15 residues. The germline V gene has CDR1 SNHLY and CDR2 FYNNEI. Trimming took 6 bases from V and 2 from J, leaving 17 bases between them. Here the CDR3 reads CASSIWRGEAYEQYF. In DNA form, the CDR3 reads TGTGCCAGCAGCATTTGGCGCGGAGAGGCCTACGAGCAGTACTTC.

This clonotype was seen repeatedly, ten times or more. The J gene is TRBJ1-4, the V gene TRBV5-1, with unresolved D. CDR1 is SGHRS and CDR2 is YFSETQ in the germline V gene. Trimming pared 4 bases from V and 5 bases from J, leaving 12 bases between. CDR3 length: 14 amino acids. CDR3 amino acids: CASSPLSSNEKLFF. DNA for the CDR3: TGCGCCAGCAGCCCGTTGAGTTCCAATGAAAAACTGTTTTTT.